The 25 T cell receptor beta chains below come from one sample, sequenced in a study of blood T cell repertoires in COVID-19 (dated by TCRdb to the early 2020s). To prepare the library, the immunoSEQ multiplex PCR assay was applied. TCRdb carries this immuneACCESS record with in-frame sequences only. Its versions omit some clonotypes, under half of them owing to an unresolved V gene in the studies checked, with the rest unexplained. A total of 160,000 or so clones appear in this sample, 79% of them only once. Approximately 7.7% of the sample is held by the ten biggest clonotypes. The material sequenced was peripheral blood. Receptor source: a woman aged 60-75 years with COVID-19, enrolled during active disease.

This chain links TRBV19 with TRBJ1-6, with D possibly matching TRBD1 (5 bases). The V gene lost 8 bases and the J gene lost 10 bases, with 24 bases spanning the gap. This CDR3 has 16 amino acids. Germline CDR1 and CDR2: LNHDA and SQIVND (reference sequence). CDR3 amino acids: CASAPGLVSMQSPLHF. CDR3 in DNA: TGTGCCAGTGCTCCAGGGTTAGTGTCAATGCAGTCACCCCTCCACTTT.

The chain couples TRBV6-5 to TRBJ1-1; the D gene is possibly TRBD1 (5 bases). V was pared by 6 bases and J by 1 base, with 15 bases between. The germline V gene encodes CDR1 MNHEY and CDR2 SVGAGI. CDR3 length: 15 residues. CDR3: CASSRRTIGNTEAFF. CDR3 bases: TGTGCCAGCAGCCGCCGGACAATTGGGAACACTGAAGCTTTCTTT.

This clone was observed a single time. The genes are TRBV7-2 and TRBJ2-1, with a tentative D call TRBD1 (5 bases). Germline CDR1 and CDR2: SGHTA and FQGNSA. The V end lost 3 bases, the J end lost 8 bases, and 14 bases lay between the germline ends. The CDR3 is 14 amino acids. This chain's CDR3 is CASSFGVGRDEQFF. DNA for the CDR3: TGTGCCAGCAGCTTCGGCGTCGGCAGGGATGAGCAGTTCTTC.

The chain couples TRBV29-1 to TRBJ2-6, with TRBD1 identical over 9 bases. Trimming at V came to 5 bases and at J to 2 bases, leaving 19 bases not matched to a gene. The germline V gene encodes CDR1 SQVTM and CDR2 ANQGSEA. This CDR3 is built from 20 residues. CDR3 sequence (DNA): TGCAGCGTTACGGGTGTGACAGGGGGGGAGGTGGACGCTGGGGCCAACGTCCTGACTTTC. Encoded protein: CSVTGVTGGEVDAGANVLTF.

The CDR3 reads CAWSVRGAGYEQYF. CDR3 coding DNA: TGTGCCTGGAGTGTACGGGGGGCCGGGTACGAGCAGTACTTC. V and J are TRBV30 and TRBJ2-7, with D possibly being TRBD2 (7 bases). Germline CDR1 GTSNPN, CDR2 SVGIG (reference sequence). Trimming shortened V by 0 bases and J by 4 bases, and 13 bases separated the two germline ends. The CDR3 has 14 amino acids. Together with reference TRBV30 and TRBJ2-7, the CDR3 gives the full variable domain: SQTIHQWPATLVQPVGSPLSLECTVEGTSNPNLYWYRQAAGRGLQLLFYSVGIGQISSEVPQNLSASRPQDRQFILSSKKLLLSDSGFYLCAWSVRGAGYEQYFGPGTRLTVT.

CDR3 residues: CASSYTSDRYTF. CDR3 bases: TGTGCCAGCAGTTACACCTCCGATCGCTACACCTTC. This rearrangement joins TRBV12-3 or TRBV12-4 to TRBJ1-2; no clear D. V gave up 4 bases and J gave up 9 bases, with 12 bases separating them. The CDR3 consists of 12 residues.

The CDR3 protein is CATVGGERNSYEQYF. The CDR3 DNA follows: TGTGCCACCGTCGGGGGGGAAAGAAACTCCTACGAGCAGTACTTC. The chain combines TRBV28 with TRBJ2-7, with 8 bases aligning to TRBD2. V trimming: 10 bases; J trimming: 0 bases; junction bases outside the gene matches: 11. The CDR3 extends over 15 amino acids. Germline V lookup: CDR1 MDHEN, CDR2 SYDVKM.

The chain combines TRBV28 with TRBJ1-3; 12 positions match TRBD1. V lost 3 bases, J lost 4 bases, and 10 bases stayed unmatched. This CDR3 is built from 18 residues. CDR1 MDHEN and CDR2 SYDVKM come from the germline V gene. CDR3 in amino acids: CASSFRPGQGAIGNTIYF. In nucleotides, the CDR3 is TGTGCCAGCAGTTTCCGACCGGGACAGGGGGCAATCGGAAACACCATATATTTT. Variable domain in full (rest from reference TRBV28 and TRBJ1-3): DVKVTQSSRYLVKRTGEKVFLECVQDMDHENMFWYRQDPGLGLRLIYFSYDVKMKEKGDIPEGYSVSREKKERFSLILESASTNQTSMYLCASSFRPGQGAIGNTIYFGEGSWLTVV.

The table lists this clone with a count of one. The chain links TRBV9 to TRBJ1-5; no clear D gene. The V gene's germline CDR1 is SGDLS and CDR2 YYNGEE. This CDR3 has 13 amino acids. V was pared by 9 bases and J by 4 bases, with 14 bases between. CDR3 loop: CATSGNENQPQHF. The CDR3 coding sequence is TGTGCCACCTCAGGAAACGAGAATCAGCCCCAGCATTTT.

This chain uses TRBV30 with TRBJ2-3; 10 nucleotides align to TRBD2. There are 17 residues in the CDR3. Germline assignment: CDR1 GTSNPN and CDR2 SVGIG (reference sequence). The junction had 9 bases not matched to a gene; V was cut back by 0 bases and J by 3 bases. The CDR3 region is CAWSVFLAGDLTDTQYF. The DNA of the CDR3 is TGTGCCTGGAGTGTATTCCTAGCGGGAGATCTAACAGATACGCAGTATTTT.

The chain recombines TRBV4-2 with TRBJ2-2; no clear D gene. V was clipped by 0 bases and J by 4 bases, with 12 bases between them. This CDR3 is 16 amino acids long. CDR1 is LGHNA and CDR2 is YNFKEQ in the germline V gene. The CDR3 DNA reads TGTGCCAGCAGCCAAGATGGGCCTCAATCCACCGGGGAGCTGTTTTTT. This gives the protein CASSQDGPQSTGELFF.

V and J are TRBV11-2 and TRBJ2-6; 7 bases fit TRBD1. The germline CDR1 and CDR2 sequences are SGHAT and FQNNGV. V was clipped by 6 bases and J by 2 bases; unmatched bases: 4. The CDR3 consists of 15 residues. The CDR3 bases are TGTGCCAGCAGTTACAGGGGTGCTGGGGCCAACGTCCTGACTTTC. It translates to CASSYRGAGANVLTF.

The rearrangement uses TRBV11-2 and TRBJ1-2; 7 nucleotides align to TRBD1. This CDR3 spans 15 amino acids. Looked up from germline, CDR1 is SGHAT and CDR2 is FQNNGV. V gave up 5 bases and J gave up 4 bases; unmatched junction bases: 10. CDR3 region: CASSVNRGTAYGYTF. The CDR3 DNA sequence: TGTGCCAGCAGCGTAAACCGGGGGACAGCCTATGGCTACACCTTC.

In the case of this clone: This may be a read error, as it is one base from a much larger clone. This chain uses TRBV7-3 with TRBJ2-2; the match to TRBD1 covers 8 bases. With 4 bases clipped from V and 0 bases from J, the junction kept 1 base outside the gene matches. Per the germline V gene, CDR1 is SGHTA and CDR2 is FQGTGA. The CDR3 consists of 15 residues. The CDR3 coding sequence is TGTGCCAGCAGCTCGACAGGGGCGAACACCGGGGAGCTGTTTTTT. This gives the protein CASSSTGANTGELFF. The entire variable domain, with the rest obtained from reference TRBV7-3 and TRBJ2-2, is as follows: GAGVSQTPSNKVTEKGKYVELRCDPISGHTALYWYRQSLGQGPEFLIYFQGTGAADDSGLPNDRFFAVRPEGSVSTLKIQRTERGDSAVYLCASSSTGANTGELFFGEGSRLTVL.

J is TRBJ2-7 and V is TRBV2; D unresolved. CDR1 is SNHLY, CDR2 FYNNEI, per germline. The CDR3 contains 11 residues. The ends were cut back, 3 bases at V and 4 bases at J, with 4 bases in the middle. CDR3 bases: TGTGCCAGCAGTGACGGTTACGAGCAGTACTTC. Its protein product is CASSDGYEQYF.

The V call is TRBV12-3 or TRBV12-4, the J call TRBJ1-6; D is perhaps TRBD1 (5 bases). Trimming took off 1 base at V and 9 bases at J, with 7 bases between the two ends. This CDR3 contains 13 residues. For the CDR3, the DNA is TGTGCCAGCAGTTTAGGCAGGGCTTCACCCCTCCACTTT. Translated: CASSLGRASPLHF.

V usage is TRBV7-6 and J usage is TRBJ1-3, with TRBD1 identical over 8 bases. The germline gives CDR1 SGHVS, CDR2 FNYEAQ. The CDR3 totals 16 residues. J lost 0 bases, V lost 5 bases, and 6 bases had no gene match. CDR3 nucleotide sequence: TGTGCCAGCAGCCCGACAGGGGTGACCTCTGGAAACACCATATATTTT. Encoded protein: CASSPTGVTSGNTIYF. The full variable domain, rest sourced from reference TRBV7-6 and TRBJ1-3, is GAGVSQSPRYKVTKRGQDVALRCDPISGHVSLYWYRQALGQGPEFLTYFNYEAQQDKSGLPNDRFSAERPEGSISTLTIQRTEQRDSAMYRCASSPTGVTSGNTIYFGEGSWLTVV.

This chain joins TRBV19 and TRBJ1-5, with D possibly TRBD1 on 5 matching bases. CDR3 length equals 15 residues. V shed 6 bases and J shed 5 bases, with 17 bases lying between them. Germline CDR1 reads LNHDA; CDR2 reads SQIVND (reference sequence). CDR3 nucleotides: TGTGCCAGTAGCGTCGATTCTCAGGGTTATCAGCCCCAGCATTTT. It is translated as CASSVDSQGYQPQHF.

This clone was detected many times. The chain joins TRBV19 to TRBJ2-2; 12 positions agree with TRBD1. The CDR3 extends over 18 amino acids. Germline lookup yields CDR1 LNHDA and CDR2 SQIVND (reference sequence). The J segment lost 8 bases and the V segment lost 0 bases, leaving 10 bases of the junction unmatched. The CDR3 bases are TGTGCCAGTAGTATAGATGTAACTGGGACAGGGGGCAAGGGGGAGCTGTTTTTT. Its translation: CASSIDVTGTGGKGELFF.

The chain couples TRBV28 to TRBJ1-2, with a possible D match to TRBD1 (6 bases). With 11 bases removed from V and 2 bases from J, the gap between germline ends came to 12 bases. CDR1 and CDR2 from the germline V gene are MDHEN and SYDVKM. This CDR3 has 12 amino acids. The CDR3 nucleotides are TGTGCCCTTAGACAGGACAACTATGGCTACACCTTC. Its protein product is CALRQDNYGYTF.

The chain carries TRBV28 and TRBJ1-4, with D possibly being TRBD1 (6 bases). Trimming removed 4 bases at V and 3 bases at J, with 18 bases between. Germline V gene lookup returns CDR1 MDHEN and CDR2 SYDVKM. This CDR3 spans 17 amino acids. In nucleotides, the CDR3 is TGTGCCAGCAGTTCCCTCCTAACAGGGCGAGCTAATGAAAAACTGTTTTTT. The encoded protein is CASSSLLTGRANEKLFF.

The J gene is TRBJ1-5, the V gene TRBV5-1; TRBD1 aligns across 10 bases. The trim removed 5 bases at V and 4 bases at J, leaving 12 bases unmatched. The germline V gene has CDR1 SGHRS and CDR2 YFSETQ. This CDR3 has 17 residues. The CDR3 sequence: CASRGILWDRGNQPQHF. CDR3 nucleotide sequence: TGCGCCAGCAGAGGAATTCTCTGGGACAGGGGTAATCAGCCCCAGCATTTT.

The chain couples TRBV5-6 to TRBJ1-6; 8 bases fit TRBD1. The CDR3 has 14 amino acids. The germline CDR1 and CDR2 sequences are SGHDT and YYEEEE. After removal of 4 bases from V and 8 bases from J, the junction contained 5 bases not matched to a gene. The CDR3 is CASSTLDRDSPLHF. The DNA for the CDR3 is TGTGCCAGCAGCACTCTGGACAGGGATTCACCCCTCCACTTT.

Turning to this clone: Other DNA sequences in the same sample also yield this CDR3. The J gene is TRBJ1-1, the V gene TRBV7-3, with 7 bases fitting TRBD1. CDR3 length: 13 amino acids. Trimming removed 2 bases from V and 4 bases from J; junction bases left unmatched: 1. CDR1 SGHTA and CDR2 FQGTGA come from the germline V gene. The CDR3 is CASSLDRVTEAFF. The CDR3 bases are TGTGCCAGCAGCTTAGACAGGGTCACTGAAGCTTTCTTT.

The rearrangement links TRBV5-1 to TRBJ2-5, with 11 bases fitting TRBD2. There are 16 residues in the CDR3. The J segment lost 4 bases and the V segment lost 2 bases, leaving 7 bases of the junction unmatched. The germline gives CDR1 SGHRS, CDR2 YFSETQ. CDR3 sequence reads: CASSLATSGKGETQYF. Written as DNA, the CDR3 is TGCGCCAGCAGCTTAGCGACTAGCGGGAAAGGAGAGACCCAGTACTTC.